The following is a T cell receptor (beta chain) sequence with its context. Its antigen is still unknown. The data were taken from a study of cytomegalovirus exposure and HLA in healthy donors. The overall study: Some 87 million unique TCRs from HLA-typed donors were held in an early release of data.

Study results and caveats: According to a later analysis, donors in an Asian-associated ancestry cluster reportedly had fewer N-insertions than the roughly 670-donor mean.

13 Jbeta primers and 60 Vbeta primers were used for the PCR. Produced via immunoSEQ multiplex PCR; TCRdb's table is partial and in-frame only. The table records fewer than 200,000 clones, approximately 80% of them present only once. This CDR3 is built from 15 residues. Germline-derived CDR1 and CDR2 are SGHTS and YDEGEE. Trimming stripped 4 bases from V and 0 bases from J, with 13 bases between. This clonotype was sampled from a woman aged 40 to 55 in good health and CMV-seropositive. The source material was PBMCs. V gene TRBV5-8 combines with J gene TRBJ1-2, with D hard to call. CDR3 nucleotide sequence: TGTGCCAGCAGCCCGCGGGATCTACCTAACTATGGCTACACCTTC. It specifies CASSPRDLPNYGYTF.